This is a list of T cell receptor beta chains from one sample in a study of tumor-infiltrating lymphocytes in primary liver carcinoma. TCRdb independently ran MiXCR on the multiplex PCR reads; one entry per CDR3 protein. The top ten clones hold 7.5% to 9% of a sample with approximately 120,000 distinct CDR3 sequences, 60% to 80% of them seen once. Sequencing was done on a sample of liver tumor tissue from sampling region 3. These receptors were obtained from a woman in her fifties or sixties with primary liver carcinoma and hepatitis B virus infection. CDR3s include the opening cysteine and the closing phenylalanine or tryptophan. Fields, in order: V gene, D gene, J gene, clone size, CDR3 length, CDR3 protein, CDR3 DNA. A D gene is named only where the DNA matches it firmly. Not every row has a clone size; where given, it reads once, few, many or a size class.

TRBV10-2	.	TRBJ2-7	.	16	CASSVQQIIGSYEQYF	TGCGCTAGCAGTGTTCAGCAGATCATAGGAAGCTACGAGCAGTACTTC
TRBV7-9	.	TRBJ2-2	.	13	CASSACDTGELFF	TGTGCCAGCAGCGCGTGTGACACCGGGGAGCTGTTTTTT
TRBV5-4	TRBD2	TRBJ2-7	.	15	CASSLASGRRYEQYF	TGTGCCAGCAGTTTGGCTAGCGGGAGGAGGTACGAGCAATACTTC
TRBV29-1	.	TRBJ2-3	.	10	CSADTDTRYF	TGCAGCGCGGACACAGATACGCGGTATTTT
TRBV24-1	.	TRBJ2-6	.	15	CATSEAGYGANVLTF	TGTGCCACCAGTGAGGCGGGCTATGGGGCCAACGTCCTGACTTTC
TRBV6-5	.	TRBJ2-3	many	16	CASSYRGTSSTDTQYF	TGTGCCAGCAGTTACCGTGGCACTTCTAGCACAGATACGCAGTATTTT
TRBV11-3	.	TRBJ2-1	.	15	CASSTAGGLGNEQFF	TGTGCCAGCAGCACCGCAGGAGGGCTGGGAAATGAGCAGTTCTTC
TRBV12-3/TRBV12-4	TRBD2	TRBJ2-1	.	15	CAITRVRGDYNEQFF	TGTGCCATCACCCGAGTCCGGGGGGACTACAATGAGCAGTTCTTC
TRBV2	TRBD1	TRBJ2-7	few	13	CASRRTGEREQYF	TGTGCCAGCAGGCGGACAGGGGAACGCGAGCAGTACTTC
TRBV6-1	.	TRBJ2-5	.	15	CDSSGARDRDETQYF	TGTGACAGCAGTGGGGCTAGGGATCGAGATGAGACCCAGTACTTC
TRBV29-1	.	TRBJ2-6	many	14	CSVGTSSGANVLTF	TGCAGCGTTGGGACGAGCTCTGGGGCCAACGTCCTGACTTTC
TRBV11-3	.	TRBJ2-7	.	15	CASSFSHRDGYGQYF	TGTGCCAGCAGCTTCTCCCACCGGGACGGCTACGGGCAGTACTTC
TRBV12-3/TRBV12-4	.	TRBJ2-1	.	12	CASSRRSNEQFF	TGCGCCAGCAGCCGGAGATCAAATGAGCAGTTCTTC
TRBV11-2	.	TRBJ2-1	.	13	CASNLLQGNLQFF	TGTGCCAGCAACTTGCTGCAGGGAAATTTGCAGTTCTTC
TRBV11-2	.	TRBJ1-3	.	15	CASSQIATSGSTIYF	TGTGCCAGCAGCCAGATAGCCACCTCTGGAAGCACCATATATTTT
TRBV11-2	.	TRBJ2-2	.	13	CASSLSLARELFF	TGTGCCAGCAGCTTAAGTCTGGCCCGGGAGCTGTTTTTT